This is a list of T cell receptor beta chains from one sample in a study of T cell repertoires in cytomegalovirus infection. MiXCR, applied by TCRdb to the reads, yields one record per CDR3 protein. The table has 270,000 or so distinct CDR3 sequences, approximately 15% seen once; the top ten hold around half. Sequenced: CD8+ T cells from PBMCs. Receptor source: a human donor in good health (CMV status not recorded). Some clones in this sample may be carry-over from other donors' samples. The CDR3 runs from the conserved cysteine through the conserved F or W. The D gene is left open where the match is weak. The size field is filled for only some rows; it gives once, few, many or a size class.

D gene	V gene	clone size	J gene	CDR3 DNA	CDR3 protein
TRBD1	TRBV28	many	TRBJ2-1	TGTGCCAGCAGTTTAGCGACAGGGGGCGCGAGCGACAATGAGCAGTTCTTC	CASSLATGGASDNEQFF
.	TRBV9	.	TRBJ2-1	TGTGCCAGCAGCGTAGAGGGGGGGCGCTTCTCCTACAATGAGCAGTTCTTC	CASSVEGGRFSYNEQFF
.	TRBV7-2	many	TRBJ2-3	TGTGCCAGCAGCTTAGGAACCGGGATAGGAGATACGCAGTATTTT	CASSLGTGIGDTQYF
.	TRBV7-2	many	TRBJ1-5	TGTGCCAGCAGCTTTCTCCCGGACGGTAGCAATCAGCCCCAGCATTTT	CASSFLPDGSNQPQHF
.	TRBV27	.	TRBJ1-4	TGTGCCAGCAGTCCCACTTTCCTGGCAACTAATGAAAAACTGTTTTTT	CASSPTFLATNEKLFF
TRBD1	TRBV7-2	many	TRBJ2-1	TGTGCCAGCAGCCCACGGACAGGGACTGACAATGAGCAGTTCTTC	CASSPRTGTDNEQFF
.	TRBV7-9	.	TRBJ1-4	TGTGCCAGCAGCTCTGACAGCGCTTTTGGAAAACTGTTTTTT	CASSSDSAFGKLFF
.	TRBV29-1	.	TRBJ2-1	TGCAGCGGTTTGGCGAGCTCCTACAATGAGCAGTTCTTC	CSGLASSYNEQFF
TRBD2	TRBV6-5	many	TRBJ2-1	TGTGCCAGCAGTTACCCCGCTAGCGGTGAGCAGTTCTTC	CASSYPASGEQFF
TRBD2	TRBV6-6	many	TRBJ2-3	TGTGCCAGCAGTTACTCTATCGCTAGCGGGGGTTTAGAGGGCACAGATACGCAGTATTTT	CASSYSIASGGLEGTDTQYF
.	TRBV20-1	.	TRBJ2-5	TGCAGTGCTAGGGAGGTCACCGGGACGGAAAAAGAGACCCAGTACTTC	CSAREVTGTEKETQYF
TRBD2	TRBV7-6	.	TRBJ2-1	TGTGCCAGCAGCTTAGTAGAGGCGGGGGGAGCCCAAAATGAGCAGTTCTTC	CASSLVEAGGAQNEQFF
.	TRBV7-9	many	TRBJ2-1	TGTGCCAGCAGCCGAGCGGGTGAGGGGTATGAGCAGTTCTTC	CASSRAGEGYEQFF
.	TRBV2	few	TRBJ2-7	TGTGCCAGCAGTGACCAACCCGCCCCGCCAGGTAACTCCTACGAGCAGTACTTC	CASSDQPAPPGNSYEQYF
.	TRBV7-2	.	TRBJ2-1	TGTGCCAGCAGCCTTTGGGGTTTTGGCGGGATTAGCTCCTACAATGAGCAGTTCTTC	CASSLWGFGGISSYNEQFF
.	TRBV19	.	TRBJ2-3	TGTGCCAGTAGTATGGAGGGTAGCACAGATACGCAGTATTTT	CASSMEGSTDTQYF
TRBD2	TRBV12-3/TRBV12-4	.	TRBJ2-7	TGTGCCAGCACTACCGGACTAGCGAGGATCCCCTACGAGCAGTACTTC	CASTTGLARIPYEQYF
.	TRBV7-9	.	TRBJ1-1	TGTGCCAGCAGCCCGAGGGCAGAAAACACTGAAGCTTTCTTT	CASSPRAENTEAFF
.	TRBV2	.	TRBJ2-1	TGTGCCAGCAGTGCCCTCGGTGATGAGCAGTTCTTC	CASSALGDEQFF
.	TRBV7-2	many	TRBJ2-5	TGTGCCAGCAGCCCTGGAACCGCGTTTGGGCGGAGACAAGAGACCCAGTACTTC	CASSPGTAFGRRQETQYF
TRBD1	TRBV19	.	TRBJ1-6	TGTGCCAGTAGTATTGCGACAGGGAATAATTCACCCCTCCACTTT	CASSIATGNNSPLHF
.	TRBV7-9	.	TRBJ1-6	TGTGCCAGCAGCTCTCTAGAGGTTCCTCCACCCCTCCACTTT	CASSSLEVPPPLHF
.	TRBV5-4	few	TRBJ2-7	TGTGCCAGCAGCTTGCCCGGGGACTACGAGCAGTACTTC	CASSLPGDYEQYF
.	TRBV6-5	.	TRBJ2-7	TGTGCCAGCAGACCAAACCCGGACTACCGTTACGAGCAGTACTTC	CASRPNPDYRYEQYF
.	TRBV3-1	few	TRBJ2-3	TGTGCCAGCAGCCAAGATGGTCAAAACACAGATACGCAGTATTTT	CASSQDGQNTDTQYF
TRBD2	TRBV7-8	many	TRBJ2-3	TGTGCCAGCACCCACCGCGGCGGGGGGCCCACGGGCACAGATACGCAGTATTTT	CASTHRGGGPTGTDTQYF
.	TRBV5-4	few	TRBJ2-1	TGTGCCAGCGAGTCGGTGGGGGGGCCTCGGGAGCAGTTCTTC	CASESVGGPREQFF
TRBD1	TRBV12-3/TRBV12-4	many	TRBJ1-2	TGTGCCAGCAGTTTTCTCCCGGGACAGGGGGCTGACGGCTACACCTTC	CASSFLPGQGADGYTF
TRBD1	TRBV7-2	many	TRBJ1-6	TGTGCCAGCAGCTTAAGGGTGACAGGGAACTATTCACCCCTCCACTTT	CASSLRVTGNYSPLHF
TRBD1	TRBV19	many	TRBJ1-5	TGTGCCAGTACCCCGACAGGGTATCAGCCCCAGCATTTT	CASTPTGYQPQHF
TRBD1	TRBV20-1	many	TRBJ1-3	TGCAGTGCTAGAGCGACAGGGGCGGGAAACACCATATATTTT	CSARATGAGNTIYF
TRBD1	TRBV25-1	few	TRBJ2-3	TGTGCCAGCAGTGAAGACAGGGGAAGGGGCACAGATACGCAGTATTTT	CASSEDRGRGTDTQYF
TRBD2	TRBV9	.	TRBJ2-5	TGTGCCAGCAGCGTACGAGCGGGACAAGAGACCCAGTACTTC	CASSVRAGQETQYF
.	TRBV12-3/TRBV12-4	many	TRBJ2-3	TGTGCCAGCAGTTTAGCGCTAAGGGAGTCCGCGCAGTATTTT	CASSLALRESAQYF
.	TRBV2	.	TRBJ2-5	TGTGCCATCCGGACAGACCAAGAGACCCAGTACTTC	CAIRTDQETQYF
TRBD1	TRBV13	.	TRBJ1-4	TGTGCCAGCAGCCGTATCGGGACAGAGAATGAAAAACTGTTTTTT	CASSRIGTENEKLFF
.	TRBV7-2	many	TRBJ1-2	TGTGCCAGCAGGATAGGGGCACTTAATGGCTACACCTTC	CASRIGALNGYTF
.	TRBV6-2/TRBV6-3	.	TRBJ2-2	TGTGCCAGCAGTTACTCAGGGAACACCGGGGAGCTGTTTTTT	CASSYSGNTGELFF
.	TRBV6-1	many	TRBJ1-4	TGTGCCAGCAGTAACCCGTCCGGGGGGAATGAAAAACTGTTTTTT	CASSNPSGGNEKLFF
.	TRBV5-1	.	TRBJ2-3	TGCGCCAGCAGCCCCCGTGGTCTTCCAGATTCCACAGATACGCAGTATTTT	CASSPRGLPDSTDTQYF
.	TRBV6-2/TRBV6-3	.	TRBJ2-1	TGTGCCAGCAGTTACCGAATGACGCGGATGATCTACAATGAGCAGTTCTTC	CASSYRMTRMIYNEQFF
.	TRBV9	.	TRBJ2-2	TGTGCCAGCAGCCCCCAAGTCGCTGGCACCGGGGAGCTGTTTTTT	CASSPQVAGTGELFF
TRBD2	TRBV4-3	.	TRBJ2-3	TGCGCCAGCAGCCAAGATCCTAGCGGGGGGTCCGCAGATACGCAGTATTTT	CASSQDPSGGSADTQYF
.	TRBV7-2	many	TRBJ1-3	TGTGCCAGCAGCTCCTACAGGGAGAGCTCTGGAAACACCATATATTTT	CASSSYRESSGNTIYF
TRBD1	TRBV13	many	TRBJ1-1	TGTGCCAGCAGCCCCTACGGACAGGGGGAGGACACTGAAGCTTTCTTT	CASSPYGQGEDTEAFF
.	TRBV6-2/TRBV6-3	many	TRBJ1-5	TGTGCCAGCAGTTACTCGTCCCAGGAAAGGCGGAGCAATCAGCCCCAGCATTTT	CASSYSSQERRSNQPQHF
.	TRBV10-3	.	TRBJ1-3	TGTGCCATCAGTGAGGACAGCGGAAACACCATATATTTT	CAISEDSGNTIYF
TRBD1	TRBV18	few	TRBJ2-7	TGTGCCAGCTCACCAAATCCCGGGACAGGGTTGTACGAGCAGTACTTC	CASSPNPGTGLYEQYF
.	TRBV10-3	many	TRBJ1-1	TGTGCCATCAGTGATTCGGCATTGGTTGAAGCTTTCTTT	CAISDSALVEAFF
.	TRBV28	few	TRBJ2-7	TGTGCCAGCAGTCCGGACACCATCGCCCACGAGCAGTACTTC	CASSPDTIAHEQYF
.	TRBV5-4	.	TRBJ2-3	TGTGCCAGCAGCTCCACCGTCTCAGGGCGGGAAGATACGCAGTATTTT	CASSSTVSGREDTQYF
.	TRBV7-2	many	TRBJ1-1	TGTGCCAGCACCCTCGGGAACACTGAAGCTTTCTTT	CASTLGNTEAFF
.	TRBV28	many	TRBJ2-7	TGTGCCAGCAGTCGGACCCTACAAGGGGAGGAAACCTACGAGCAGTACTTC	CASSRTLQGEETYEQYF
.	TRBV7-6	many	TRBJ2-5	TGTGCCAGCAGCTTACGGGCAGTACAAGAGACCCAGTACTTC	CASSLRAVQETQYF
.	TRBV7-8	few	TRBJ2-2	TGTGCCAGCAGCTTAGGGCGGGGCGGGGAGCTGTTTTTT	CASSLGRGGELFF